This T cell receptor (beta chain) comes out of a study of T cell changes during pregnancy in multiple sclerosis. Sequencing was performed with immunoSEQ multiplex PCR; in TCRdb, only in-frame clones are kept and a portion is missing. This table has about 120,000 clones, under 95% appearing once. Germline loops: CDR1 MNHEY, CDR2 SMNVEV (reference sequence). This CDR3 spans 14 amino acids. J lost 7 bases, V lost 4 bases, and 8 bases had no gene match. The receptor comes from a female donor with multiple sclerosis, enrolled in a pregnancy study. The rearrangement links TRBV27 to TRBJ2-7, with 9 bases aligning to TRBD2. This specimen consisted of peripheral blood, obtained before pregnancy. The CDR3 sequence is CASSWAGGPREQYF. The CDR3 nucleotides are TGTGCCAGCAGTTGGGCGGGAGGGCCACGGGAGCAGTACTTC.